This T cell receptor (beta chain) comes out of a study of cytomegalovirus exposure and HLA in healthy donors. V lost 6 bases to trimming and J lost 4 bases, with 12 bases between them. The germline V gene encodes CDR1 SQVTM and CDR2 ANQGSEA. This CDR3 comprises 12 residues. Study-level points and caveats: Altogether, some 170 TCR beta chains were recorded as cytomegalovirus-associated.

PCR was performed using 60 Vbeta and 13 Jbeta primers. TCRdb keeps only in-frame clones here, not all; method: immunoSEQ multiplex PCR. The sample lists approximately 160,000 clones; around four fifths were seen once. Comments on this clone: The antigen remains undetermined.

This receptor was taken from a man younger than 35 in good health and CMV-seropositive. Specimen: PBMCs. V usage is TRBV29-1 and J usage is TRBJ1-2, with D possibly being TRBD1 (6 bases). The CDR3 DNA sequence: TGCAGCGTCTCGGGGGGCGCCTATGGCTACACCTTC. As protein: CSVSGGAYGYTF.